The T cell receptor (beta chain) under discussion was sequenced for a study of blood T cell repertoires in COVID-19. Measured with immunoSEQ multiplex PCR; TCRdb has only the in-frame clones, and not every one. The table lists about 140,000 clones, approximately 85% of them singletons. This clone appeared once. This sequence originates from a man aged 50 to 59 with acute or convalescent COVID-19. Input material: peripheral blood.

CDR3 loop: CASRGGEWNEQFF. CDR3 DNA sequence: TGTGCCAGTAGAGGCGGGGAGTGGAATGAGCAGTTCTTC. The rearrangement uses TRBV19 and TRBJ2-1, with D perhaps TRBD2 (6 bases). CDR3 size: 13 residues. The V end lost 6 bases, the J end lost 7 bases, and 13 bases lay between the germline ends. Germline V gives CDR1 LNHDA, CDR2 SQIVND (reference sequence).